A selection of T cell receptor beta chains follows, all from one sample in a study of PD-1 blockade in classical Hodgkin lymphoma. The assay was immunoSEQ multiplex PCR, and TCRdb's table has in-frame clones only and misses some. The table has fewer than 50,000 clones, around 80% seen once. The source was peripheral blood mononuclear cells (PBMCs), collected before the fourth cycle of nivolumab. These receptors all stem from a human donor with classical Hodgkin lymphoma. Both conserved end residues are part of each CDR3. The order of the fields is D gene, V gene, J gene, clone size, CDR3 DNA, CDR3 protein. The D gene is left open where the match is weak. A row's size may be missing; if present it is once, few, many or a size class.

d_call: NA
v_call: TRBV9
j_call: TRBJ2-5
clone_size: NA
cdr3_nt: TGTGCCAGCAGCGTTGGTTTGATAGAGACCCAGTACTTC
cdr3_aa: CASSVGLIETQYF

d_call: NA
v_call: TRBV4-3
j_call: TRBJ2-7
clone_size: NA
cdr3_nt: TGCGCCAGCAGCCTCGAGCCCGGGGGAAGCTACGAGCAGTACTTC
cdr3_aa: CASSLEPGGSYEQYF

d_call: NA
v_call: TRBV6-5
j_call: TRBJ2-2
clone_size: NA
cdr3_nt: TGTGCCAGCAGTACCGGAACGAACACCGGGGAGCTGTTTTTT
cdr3_aa: CASSTGTNTGELFF

d_call: TRBD1
v_call: TRBV6-5
j_call: TRBJ2-7
clone_size: NA
cdr3_nt: TGTGCCAGCAGTTCGGGGGACAGGGCCGAGCAGTACTTC
cdr3_aa: CASSSGDRAEQYF

d_call: NA
v_call: TRBV12-5
j_call: TRBJ2-7
clone_size: NA
cdr3_nt: TGTGCTAGTGGCCGCGTGGTTGGGGCAGGGGAATACGAGCAGTACTTC
cdr3_aa: CASGRVVGAGEYEQYF

d_call: NA
v_call: TRBV2
j_call: TRBJ1-4
clone_size: few
cdr3_nt: TGTGCCAGCAGTGGAAGTGAAGCTTTCGGTGAAAAACTGTTTTTT
cdr3_aa: CASSGSEAFGEKLFF

d_call: TRBD1
v_call: TRBV19
j_call: TRBJ1-5
clone_size: NA
cdr3_nt: TGTGCCACCGCGGGACAGTCTAGCAATCAGCCCCAGCATTTT
cdr3_aa: CATAGQSSNQPQHF

d_call: TRBD1
v_call: TRBV7-8
j_call: TRBJ1-6
clone_size: NA
cdr3_nt: TGTGCCAGCAGCCGGGGGACAGTGAGCTCCTATAATTCACCCCTCCACTTT
cdr3_aa: CASSRGTVSSYNSPLHF

d_call: TRBD1
v_call: TRBV28
j_call: TRBJ1-5
clone_size: NA
cdr3_nt: TGTGCCAGCAGTTTATCCCCGTGGACAGGGGGTGGGAAGCCCCAGCATTTT
cdr3_aa: CASSLSPWTGGGKPQHF

d_call: NA
v_call: TRBV7-2
j_call: TRBJ1-2
clone_size: NA
cdr3_nt: TGTGCCAGCAGCTTAGCCGGTGACTGGCAATATGGCTACACCTTC
cdr3_aa: CASSLAGDWQYGYTF

d_call: TRBD1
v_call: TRBV27
j_call: TRBJ2-1
clone_size: NA
cdr3_nt: TGTGCCAGCAGGGGACAGACAGGGACAATCTTAGATGAGCAGTTCTTC
cdr3_aa: CASRGQTGTILDEQFF

d_call: TRBD1
v_call: TRBV5-1
j_call: TRBJ1-5
clone_size: NA
cdr3_nt: TGCGCCAGCAGCTGGGGGACAGGGAATAGCAATCAGCCCCAGCATTTT
cdr3_aa: CASSWGTGNSNQPQHF

d_call: TRBD1
v_call: TRBV10-3
j_call: TRBJ1-5
clone_size: NA
cdr3_nt: TGTGCCATCAGGGGGGGACAGAATCAGCCCCAGCATTTT
cdr3_aa: CAIRGGQNQPQHF

d_call: TRBD1
v_call: TRBV5-4
j_call: TRBJ1-1
clone_size: NA
cdr3_nt: TGTGCCAGCAGCTTGGCCAGGGGGCGGGTGAACACTGAAGCTTTCTTT
cdr3_aa: CASSLARGRVNTEAFF

d_call: NA
v_call: TRBV5-1
j_call: TRBJ2-5
clone_size: NA
cdr3_nt: TGCGCCAGCAGCTTGGGGTGGGAGACCCAGTACTTC
cdr3_aa: CASSLGWETQYF

d_call: TRBD1
v_call: TRBV7-7
j_call: TRBJ2-1
clone_size: NA
cdr3_nt: TGTGCTAGCAGCCGAGGGACAGGGGGCGGGGATGAGCAGTTCTTC
cdr3_aa: CASSRGTGGGDEQFF

d_call: TRBD1
v_call: TRBV18
j_call: TRBJ1-1
clone_size: NA
cdr3_nt: TGTGCCAGCTCGCCGGACAGGACGAACACTGAAGCTTTCTTT
cdr3_aa: CASSPDRTNTEAFF

d_call: NA
v_call: TRBV2
j_call: TRBJ1-5
clone_size: NA
cdr3_nt: TGTGCCAGCAGTGGGGGAGGCGGGAATCAGCCCCAGCATTTT
cdr3_aa: CASSGGGGNQPQHF

d_call: NA
v_call: TRBV27
j_call: TRBJ1-1
clone_size: many
cdr3_nt: TGTGCCAGCAGTTCTGCACAGAACACTGAAGCTTTCTTT
cdr3_aa: CASSSAQNTEAFF

d_call: NA
v_call: TRBV6-6
j_call: TRBJ2-6
clone_size: NA
cdr3_nt: TGTGCCAGCATTGAGAGCGGGGCCAACGTCCTGACTTTC
cdr3_aa: CASIESGANVLTF

d_call: TRBD2
v_call: TRBV7-7
j_call: TRBJ2-2
clone_size: NA
cdr3_nt: TGTGCTAGCAGCTACCTAGCGGGGCCGAACACCGGGGAGCTGTTTTTT
cdr3_aa: CASSYLAGPNTGELFF

d_call: NA
v_call: TRBV7-2
j_call: TRBJ2-7
clone_size: few
cdr3_nt: TGTGCCAGCAGAAGGGGGTCGGGGGTGACCTACGAGCAGTACTTC
cdr3_aa: CASRRGSGVTYEQYF

d_call: NA
v_call: TRBV4-3
j_call: TRBJ1-2
clone_size: once
cdr3_nt: TGCGCCAGCAGCCAAGACCTTAGTATCTTAGCTAACTATGGCTACACCTTC
cdr3_aa: CASSQDLSILANYGYTF

d_call: NA
v_call: TRBV23-1
j_call: TRBJ1-1
clone_size: NA
cdr3_nt: TGCGCCAGCAGTCAACTGGGCCCCTCCACTGAAGCTTTCTTT
cdr3_aa: CASSQLGPSTEAFF

d_call: NA
v_call: TRBV19
j_call: TRBJ1-1
clone_size: NA
cdr3_nt: TGTGCCAGTAGTGAAGCTGCCCGCGCTGAAGCTTTCTTT
cdr3_aa: CASSEAARAEAFF

d_call: TRBD2
v_call: TRBV9
j_call: TRBJ2-1
clone_size: NA
cdr3_nt: TGTGCCAGCAGCGTGTCTAGCGGGGTTAGCTCCTACAATGAGCAGTTCTTC
cdr3_aa: CASSVSSGVSSYNEQFF

d_call: TRBD1
v_call: TRBV18
j_call: TRBJ2-5
clone_size: few
cdr3_nt: TGTGCCAGCTCACCTAGGGGGCCAGAGACCCAGTACTTC
cdr3_aa: CASSPRGPETQYF

d_call: NA
v_call: TRBV28
j_call: TRBJ2-1
clone_size: NA
cdr3_nt: TGTGCCAGCAGTTTAAACCCGCTTCAGCAGGCCTACAATGAGCAGTTCTTC
cdr3_aa: CASSLNPLQQAYNEQFF

d_call: NA
v_call: TRBV6-1
j_call: TRBJ2-7
clone_size: once
cdr3_nt: TGTGCCAGCAGTGTGCTTCTCGGGGGCTACGAGCAGTACTTC
cdr3_aa: CASSVLLGGYEQYF

d_call: TRBD1
v_call: TRBV7-2
j_call: TRBJ2-5
clone_size: NA
cdr3_nt: TGTGCCAGCAACCTCGGACAGGGGGCGCAGGAGACCCAGTACTTC
cdr3_aa: CASNLGQGAQETQYF

d_call: TRBD1
v_call: TRBV30
j_call: TRBJ2-1
clone_size: NA
cdr3_nt: TGTGCCTGGAGGGGGACAGGGGGCTACAATGAGCAGTTCTTC
cdr3_aa: CAWRGTGGYNEQFF

d_call: NA
v_call: TRBV19
j_call: TRBJ1-5
clone_size: NA
cdr3_nt: TGTGCCAGTAGTCCCCAACTCGGGACGCTAGGTCAGCCCCAGCATTTT
cdr3_aa: CASSPQLGTLGQPQHF

d_call: TRBD1
v_call: TRBV19
j_call: TRBJ1-2
clone_size: NA
cdr3_nt: TGTGCCAGTAGTATTTTGACAGGGGGGTTTTATGAAGGCTATGGCTACACCTTC
cdr3_aa: CASSILTGGFYEGYGYTF

d_call: NA
v_call: TRBV18
j_call: TRBJ1-1
clone_size: NA
cdr3_nt: TGTGCCAGCTCACCACCGAAGGGAGGGGGCACTGAAGCTTTCTTT
cdr3_aa: CASSPPKGGGTEAFF

d_call: NA
v_call: TRBV5-1
j_call: TRBJ1-5
clone_size: NA
cdr3_nt: TGCGCCAGCAGCTTGAACAGGGATCAGCCCCAGCATTTT
cdr3_aa: CASSLNRDQPQHF

d_call: TRBD1
v_call: TRBV7-3
j_call: TRBJ2-5
clone_size: NA
cdr3_nt: TGTGCCAGCAGCACCACAGGGGGGGAGACCCAGTACTTC
cdr3_aa: CASSTTGGETQYF

d_call: NA
v_call: TRBV19
j_call: TRBJ1-2
clone_size: NA
cdr3_nt: TGTGCCAGTAGTATTATTAGGGATGAACGCTACACCTTC
cdr3_aa: CASSIIRDERYTF

d_call: NA
v_call: TRBV5-6
j_call: TRBJ2-7
clone_size: NA
cdr3_nt: TGTGCCAGCAGCTTCGCAGGGGTCCCTTACGAGCAGTACTTC
cdr3_aa: CASSFAGVPYEQYF

d_call: NA
v_call: TRBV19
j_call: TRBJ2-3
clone_size: NA
cdr3_nt: TGTGCCAGTAGTATGAAAGGGAGCACAGATACGCAGTATTTT
cdr3_aa: CASSMKGSTDTQYF

d_call: TRBD1
v_call: TRBV5-1
j_call: TRBJ1-4
clone_size: NA
cdr3_nt: TGCGCCAGCAGCTTGGCACAGGGGGCTGGGGAAAAACTGTTTTTT
cdr3_aa: CASSLAQGAGEKLFF

d_call: NA
v_call: TRBV2
j_call: TRBJ2-1
clone_size: NA
cdr3_nt: TGTGCCAGCAGTTACGACAGTGAGCAGTTCTTC
cdr3_aa: CASSYDSEQFF

d_call: NA
v_call: TRBV5-1
j_call: TRBJ1-2
clone_size: NA
cdr3_nt: TGCGCCAGCAGCCCCCAACCCCGCGGGCAGGGGTCCCTCTATGGCTACACCTTC
cdr3_aa: CASSPQPRGQGSLYGYTF

d_call: NA
v_call: TRBV4-3
j_call: TRBJ2-5
clone_size: NA
cdr3_nt: TGCGCCAGCAGCCCGCGGGACGGGGAGACCCAGTACTTC
cdr3_aa: CASSPRDGETQYF

d_call: NA
v_call: TRBV9
j_call: TRBJ1-2
clone_size: NA
cdr3_nt: TGTGCCAGCAGCCTTCAAGAGAACTATGGCTACACCTTC
cdr3_aa: CASSLQENYGYTF

d_call: NA
v_call: TRBV6-1
j_call: TRBJ1-4
clone_size: NA
cdr3_nt: TGTGCCAGCAGTGCGTCACTTGAAAAACTGTTTTTT
cdr3_aa: CASSASLEKLFF

d_call: NA
v_call: TRBV29-1
j_call: TRBJ2-7
clone_size: NA
cdr3_nt: TGCAGCGTGGGGGCCCTCTACGAGCAGTACTTC
cdr3_aa: CSVGALYEQYF

d_call: NA
v_call: TRBV5-1
j_call: TRBJ1-1
clone_size: NA
cdr3_nt: TGCGCCAGCAGCTTGGGGGGCAGGGTGAACACTGAAGCTTTCTTT
cdr3_aa: CASSLGGRVNTEAFF

d_call: NA
v_call: TRBV5-4
j_call: TRBJ2-7
clone_size: NA
cdr3_nt: TGTGCCAGCAGCTTGGGGGACCTCGCCTACGAGCAGTACTTC
cdr3_aa: CASSLGDLAYEQYF

d_call: NA
v_call: TRBV7-3
j_call: TRBJ2-1
clone_size: once
cdr3_nt: TGTGCCAGCAGCCCCTTGCCGGACAATGAGCAGTTCTTC
cdr3_aa: CASSPLPDNEQFF

d_call: NA
v_call: TRBV2
j_call: TRBJ2-3
clone_size: NA
cdr3_nt: TGTGCCAGCAGTGTGCAGGGCTGGGGCACAGATACGCAGTATTTT
cdr3_aa: CASSVQGWGTDTQYF